This TCR beta chain was retrieved from a study of blood T cell repertoires in COVID-19. Germline V gene lookup returns CDR1 MNHEY and CDR2 SVGAGI. This CDR3 is 16 amino acids long. Trimming removed 0 bases from V and 1 base from J; junction bases left unmatched: 2. The data were produced by immunoSEQ multiplex PCR, yet TCRdb's version contains in-frame clones alone and is incomplete. Here the sample spans about 28,000 clones, approximately 87% being singletons. This receptor was identified in a human donor in a cohort sampled during active COVID-19. The sequenced sample was peripheral blood. V usage is TRBV6-5 and J usage is TRBJ2-3, with TRBD2 matching over 9 bases. Here the CDR3 reads CASSYSASGGTDTQYF. The CDR3 coding sequence is TGTGCCAGCAGTTACTCGGCTAGCGGGGGCACAGATACGCAGTATTTT.